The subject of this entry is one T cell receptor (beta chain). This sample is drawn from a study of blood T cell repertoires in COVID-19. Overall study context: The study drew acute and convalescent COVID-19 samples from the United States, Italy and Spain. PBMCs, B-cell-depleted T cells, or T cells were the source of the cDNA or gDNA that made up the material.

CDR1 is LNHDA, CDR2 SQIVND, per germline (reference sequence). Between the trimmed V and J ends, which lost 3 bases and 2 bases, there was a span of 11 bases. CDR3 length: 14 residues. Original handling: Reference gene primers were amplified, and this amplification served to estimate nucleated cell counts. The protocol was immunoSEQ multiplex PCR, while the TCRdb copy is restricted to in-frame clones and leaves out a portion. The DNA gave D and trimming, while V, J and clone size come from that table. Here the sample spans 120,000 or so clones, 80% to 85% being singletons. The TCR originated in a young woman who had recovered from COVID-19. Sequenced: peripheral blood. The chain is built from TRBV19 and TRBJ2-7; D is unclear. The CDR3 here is CASSMKVRTYEQYF. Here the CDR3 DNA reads TGTGCCAGTAGTATGAAAGTTAGAACCTACGAGCAGTACTTC. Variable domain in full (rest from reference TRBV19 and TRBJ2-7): DGGITQSPKYLFRKEGQNVTLSCEQNLNHDAMYWYRQDPGQGLRLIYYSQIVNDFQKGDIAEGYSVSREKKESFPLTVTSAQKNPTAFYLCASSMKVRTYEQYFGPGTRLTVT.